This TCR beta chain was found in a study of cytomegalovirus exposure and HLA in healthy donors. Findings and limits, study-wide: The dataset shows that most TCR sequences were rare, while some public TCRs occurred in many donors.

Regarding this clone: What it recognizes is unknown.

This CDR3 comprises 12 residues. Germline-derived CDR1 and CDR2 are KGHSH and LQKENI. The junction had 3 bases not matched to a gene; V was cut back by 5 bases and J by 7 bases. Healthy people donating bone marrow made up the donors. 13 Jbeta primers and 60 Vbeta primers were used for the PCR. Sequencing was performed with immunoSEQ multiplex PCR; in TCRdb, only in-frame clones are kept and a portion is missing. The sample totals about 150,000 clones. Sequenced: PBMCs. This sequence originates from a woman aged 50 to 65 in good health and CMV-seronegative. This rearrangement joins TRBV18 to TRBJ1-1; 8 positions agree with TRBD1. The CDR3 nucleotides read TGTGCCAGCTCAAACGGACAGGGTGAAGCTTTCTTT. It yields the protein CASSNGQGEAFF.